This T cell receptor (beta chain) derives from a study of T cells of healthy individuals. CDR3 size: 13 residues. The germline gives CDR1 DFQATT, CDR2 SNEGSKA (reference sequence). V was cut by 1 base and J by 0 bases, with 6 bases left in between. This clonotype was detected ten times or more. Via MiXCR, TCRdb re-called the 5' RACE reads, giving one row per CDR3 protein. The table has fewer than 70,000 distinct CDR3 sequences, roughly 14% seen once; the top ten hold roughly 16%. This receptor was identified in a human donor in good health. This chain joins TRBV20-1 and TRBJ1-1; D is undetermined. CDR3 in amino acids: CSARGRLNTEAFF. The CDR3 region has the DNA TGCAGTGCTAGAGGACGGCTGAACACTGAAGCTTTCTTT.